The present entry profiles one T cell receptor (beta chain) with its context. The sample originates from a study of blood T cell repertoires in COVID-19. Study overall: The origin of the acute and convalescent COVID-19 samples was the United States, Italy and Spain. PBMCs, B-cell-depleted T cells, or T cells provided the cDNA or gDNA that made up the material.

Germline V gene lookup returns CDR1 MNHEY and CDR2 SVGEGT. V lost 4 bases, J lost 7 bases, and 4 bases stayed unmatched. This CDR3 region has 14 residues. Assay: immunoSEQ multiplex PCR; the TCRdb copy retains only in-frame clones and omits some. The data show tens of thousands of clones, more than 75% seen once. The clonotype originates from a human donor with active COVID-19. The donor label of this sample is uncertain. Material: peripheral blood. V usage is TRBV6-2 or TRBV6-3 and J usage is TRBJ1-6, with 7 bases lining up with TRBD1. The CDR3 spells CASSWGTDNSPLHF. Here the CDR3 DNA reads TGTGCCAGCAGTTGGGGGACAGACAATTCACCCCTCCACTTT.